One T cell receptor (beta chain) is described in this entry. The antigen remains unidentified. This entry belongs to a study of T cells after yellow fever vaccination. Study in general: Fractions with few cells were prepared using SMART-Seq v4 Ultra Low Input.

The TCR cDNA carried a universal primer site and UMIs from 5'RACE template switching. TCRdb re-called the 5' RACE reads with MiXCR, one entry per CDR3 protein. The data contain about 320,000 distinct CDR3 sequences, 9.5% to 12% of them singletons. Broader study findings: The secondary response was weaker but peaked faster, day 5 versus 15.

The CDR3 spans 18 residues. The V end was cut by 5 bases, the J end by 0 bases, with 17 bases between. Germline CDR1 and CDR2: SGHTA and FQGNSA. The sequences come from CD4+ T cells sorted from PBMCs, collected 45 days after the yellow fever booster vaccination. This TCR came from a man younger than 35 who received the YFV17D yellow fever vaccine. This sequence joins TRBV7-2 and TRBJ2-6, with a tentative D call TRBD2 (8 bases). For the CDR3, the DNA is TGTGCCAGCAGCCCCCAGACAGGGACTAGCTCTGGGGCCAACGTCCTGACTTTC. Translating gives CASSPQTGTSSGANVLTF. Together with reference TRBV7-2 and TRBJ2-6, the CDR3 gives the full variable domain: GAGVSQSPSNKVTEKGKDVELRCDPISGHTALYWYRQSLGQGLEFLIYFQGNSAPDKSGLPSDRFSAERTGGSVSTLTIQRTQQEDSAVYLCASSPQTGTSSGANVLTFGAGSRLTVL.